This T cell receptor (beta chain) was profiled in a study of cytomegalovirus exposure and HLA in healthy donors. Across the whole study: Earlier results showed some 120 million unique TCR beta sequences derived from roughly 200 million T cells. Points from the study as a whole: The study carried out a later analysis of TCR beta sequences. It associated approximately 16,000 of them with specific HLA alleles at a false discovery rate of 0.05.

The PCR made use of 60 Vbeta and 13 Jbeta primers. Libraries were prepared by immunoSEQ multiplex PCR; TCRdb keeps only in-frame clonotypes and omits some of them. The sample consists of 50,000 or so clones, roughly 72% of them appearing once. Germline lookup yields CDR1 WSHSY and CDR2 SAAADI. This CDR3 has 11 amino acids. The V gene lost 3 bases and the J gene lost 7 bases, with 6 bases spanning the gap. About this clone: The antigen is unknown.

V and J are TRBV10-2 and TRBJ1-1; D ambiguous. The sequenced sample was PBMCs. The sequence came from a woman in her fifties or sixties in good health and CMV-seronegative. The CDR3 coding sequence is TGCGCCAGCAGTGACCTAGATGAAGCTTTCTTT. Translation gives CASSDLDEAFF.